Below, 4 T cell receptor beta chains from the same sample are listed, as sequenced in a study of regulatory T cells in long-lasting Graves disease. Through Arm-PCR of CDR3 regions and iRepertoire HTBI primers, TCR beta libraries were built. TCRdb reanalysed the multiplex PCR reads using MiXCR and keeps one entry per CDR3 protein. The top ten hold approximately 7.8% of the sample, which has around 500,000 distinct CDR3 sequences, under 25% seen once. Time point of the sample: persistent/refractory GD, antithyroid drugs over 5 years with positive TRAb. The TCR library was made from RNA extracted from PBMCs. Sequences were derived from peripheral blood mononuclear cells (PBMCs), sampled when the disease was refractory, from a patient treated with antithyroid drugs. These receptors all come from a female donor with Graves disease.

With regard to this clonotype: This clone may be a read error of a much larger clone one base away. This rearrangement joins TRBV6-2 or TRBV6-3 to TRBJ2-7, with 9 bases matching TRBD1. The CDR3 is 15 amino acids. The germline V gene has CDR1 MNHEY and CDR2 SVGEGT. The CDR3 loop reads CASRSRDRATYEQHF. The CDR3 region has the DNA TGTGCCAGCAGATCTAGGGACAGGGCCACCTACGAGCAGCACTTC.

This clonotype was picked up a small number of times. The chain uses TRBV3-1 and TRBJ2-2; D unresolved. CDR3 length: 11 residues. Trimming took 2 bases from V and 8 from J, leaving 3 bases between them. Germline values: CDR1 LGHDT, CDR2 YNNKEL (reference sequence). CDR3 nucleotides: TGTGCCAGCAGCCAATGGGGGGAGCTGTTTTTT. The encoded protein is CASSQWGELFF.

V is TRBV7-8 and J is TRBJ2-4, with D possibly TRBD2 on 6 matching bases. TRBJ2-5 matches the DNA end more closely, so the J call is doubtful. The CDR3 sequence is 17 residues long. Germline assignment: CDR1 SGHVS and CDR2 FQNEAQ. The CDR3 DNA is TGTGCCAGCAGCCAAGATTCCCCGGGACTCTCGGGAGAGACCCAGTACTTC. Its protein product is CASSQDSPGLSGETQYF.

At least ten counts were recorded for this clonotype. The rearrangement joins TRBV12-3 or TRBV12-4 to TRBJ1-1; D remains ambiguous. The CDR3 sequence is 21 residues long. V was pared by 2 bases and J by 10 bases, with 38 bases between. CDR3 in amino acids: CASSLIYGRTRAKRAGSGAFF. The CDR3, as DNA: TGTGCCAGCAGTTTAATATACGGAAGGACCCGTGCCAAAAGGGCTGGATCAGGAGCTTTCTTT.